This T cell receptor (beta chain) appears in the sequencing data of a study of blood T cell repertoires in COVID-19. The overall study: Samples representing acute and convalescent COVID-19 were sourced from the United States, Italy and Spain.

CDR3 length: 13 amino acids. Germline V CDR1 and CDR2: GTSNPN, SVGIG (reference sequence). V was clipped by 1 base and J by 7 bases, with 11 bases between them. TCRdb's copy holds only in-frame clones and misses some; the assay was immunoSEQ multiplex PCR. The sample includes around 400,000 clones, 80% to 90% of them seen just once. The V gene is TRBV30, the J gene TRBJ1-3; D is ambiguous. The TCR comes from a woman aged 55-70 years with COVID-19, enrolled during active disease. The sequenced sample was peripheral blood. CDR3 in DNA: TGTGCCTGGAGTGACGGCATGAGGAACACCATATATTTT. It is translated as CAWSDGMRNTIYF.